These T cell receptor beta chains were read from a single sample in a study of CD8+ T cells in alopecia areata. The method was immunoSEQ multiplex PCR; TCRdb's version includes in-frame clones alone and lacks a portion of them. The sample lists 200,000 to 250,000 clones, under 70% occurring once. Here the sequenced sample was CD4+ T cells sorted from blood, taken around week 44, from a patient treated with tofacitinib. The receptors were gathered from a human donor with alopecia areata. The CDR3 runs from the conserved cysteine through the conserved F or W. A D gene is named only where the DNA matches it firmly. A clone size is listed for some rows: how often the clone was seen (once, few, many), or a class if it is expanded.

abundance	d_gene	v_gene	j_gene	CDR3nt	CDR3aa
NA	NA	TRBV29-1	TRBJ1-1	TGCAGCGTTGACAGGATGAACACTGAAGCTTTCTTT	CSVDRMNTEAFF
NA	NA	TRBV29-1	TRBJ2-5	TGCAGCGTTGACAGCCACCAAGAGACCCAGTACTTC	CSVDSHQETQYF
NA	NA	TRBV14	TRBJ2-3	TGTGCCAGCAGCCACCGAGCGGCAGGAGTAACAGATACGCAGTATTTT	CASSHRAAGVTDTQYF
NA	NA	TRBV29-1	TRBJ1-2	TGCAGCGTTGGCGAAGGGGCGCTTGGCTACACCTTC	CSVGEGALGYTF
NA	NA	TRBV29-1	TRBJ1-2	TGCAGCGCCACAGGCACCTATGGCTACACCTTC	CSATGTYGYTF
few	TRBD1	TRBV14	TRBJ2-2	TGTGCCAGCCGGACAGGAGGCAACACCGGGGAGCTGTTTTTT	CASRTGGNTGELFF
NA	NA	TRBV11-3	TRBJ2-7	TGTGCCAGCAGCCCCGGGACAAACGAGCAGTACTTC	CASSPGTNEQYF
NA	TRBD1	TRBV18	TRBJ1-1	TGTGCCAGCTCACGACAGGGGAGGAACACTGAAGCTTTCTTT	CASSRQGRNTEAFF
NA	TRBD1	TRBV30	TRBJ1-1	TGTGCCTGGACACGGACAGGGGAATTGAACACTGAAGCTTTCTTT	CAWTRTGELNTEAFF
NA	NA	TRBV21-1	TRBJ2-7	TGTGCCAGCAGCTTGATCCCGGGACAACCCTACGAGCAGTACTTC	CASSLIPGQPYEQYF
NA	TRBD2	TRBV11-3	TRBJ2-5	TGTGCCAGCAGCTCGACTAGCGGGGGGGCAGTTTATGGGCAAGAGACCCAGTACTTC	CASSSTSGGAVYGQETQYF
NA	TRBD1	TRBV19	TRBJ1-4	TGTGCCAGTAGTATCTCGACGGGACAGAGAAATGAAAAACTGTTTTTT	CASSISTGQRNEKLFF
NA	NA	TRBV2	TRBJ2-7	TGTGCCAGCAGTGGTACAGTTACATCCTACGAGCAGTACTTC	CASSGTVTSYEQYF
once	NA	TRBV29-1	TRBJ1-2	TGCAGCGTTCCGAGAGTTACGGGGACAAGTGGCTACACCTTC	CSVPRVTGTSGYTF
NA	TRBD1	TRBV15	TRBJ1-1	TGTGCCACCAGCACTGGGGACAGGGACAACACTGAAGCTTTCTTT	CATSTGDRDNTEAFF
NA	TRBD2	TRBV9	TRBJ2-3	TGTGCCAGCAGCGCCCGAGCGGGGGGGGACGATACGCAGTATTTT	CASSARAGGDDTQYF
NA	NA	TRBV11-3	TRBJ2-7	TGTGCCAGCAGCTTGGGCAGGATCTACGAGCAGTACTTC	CASSLGRIYEQYF
NA	NA	TRBV30	TRBJ2-5	TGTGCCTGGAGTACCCGGACAACCCAGTACTTC	CAWSTRTTQYF
NA	TRBD2	TRBV29-1	TRBJ2-1	TGCAGCGGAGGGACTAGCGGGGGAGAGCAGTTCTTC	CSGGTSGGEQFF
NA	NA	TRBV5-6	TRBJ2-7	TGTGCCAGCAGCTTGGCCGGAGGGGAGGAATACGAGCAGTACTTC	CASSLAGGEEYEQYF
few	NA	TRBV10-3	TRBJ2-3	TGTGCCATCAGTGAACCCAGGGCCCTTAGCACAGATACGCAGTATTTT	CAISEPRALSTDTQYF
NA	TRBD1	TRBV7-9	TRBJ2-6	TGTGCCAGCAGCTTCGGGACAGGGACAGACGGGGCCAACGTCCTGACTTTC	CASSFGTGTDGANVLTF
NA	NA	TRBV5-1	TRBJ2-3	TGCGCCAGCAGCCGACAAGCTAGCACAGATACGCAGTATTTT	CASSRQASTDTQYF
NA	TRBD1	TRBV13	TRBJ2-3	TGTGCCAGCAGCCCCCAGGCCGGACAGGGAGGCCCCACCACAGATACGCAGTATTTT	CASSPQAGQGGPTTDTQYF
NA	NA	TRBV15	TRBJ1-1	TGTGCCACCAGGGGGGACACTGAAGCTTTCTTT	CATRGDTEAFF
NA	NA	TRBV30	TRBJ2-4	TGTGCCTGGAGTATAACACCCAACCCCCGGGGCCCTGGAAACATTCAGTACTTC	CAWSITPNPRGPGNIQYF
NA	NA	TRBV30	TRBJ1-2	TGTGCCTGGAGTCTTACTAGTCTTGGCTACACCTTC	CAWSLTSLGYTF
few	NA	TRBV7-2	TRBJ1-2	TGTGCCAGCAGCTTAGAAAGGACAGACGGCGACTATGGCTACACCTTC	CASSLERTDGDYGYTF
few	NA	TRBV4-3	TRBJ2-3	TGCGCCAGCAGCCAAGATTTCGGATACACAGATACGCAGTATTTT	CASSQDFGYTDTQYF